The entry that follows covers one T cell receptor (beta chain) sequence. The clone's antigen remains unknown. Base qualities are not at hand, and no much larger clone is one base apart. The CDR3 runs 14 residues from the cysteine to the phenylalanine. The sequence is cut down to CDR3 DNA, 42 bases in frame from base 1. CDR1 SGHVS and CDR2 FNYEAQ are derived from the germline V gene. Between the V and J ends, shortened by 8 bases and 1 base respectively, the junction contains 14 bases. Explained via the paper, the time point label denotes: patch test 1, 2 weeks after DPC sensitization. The treatment or condition label here, explained by the study, means: therapeutic diphenylcyclopropenone sensitization with weekly scalp DPC. At every patch-test visit, the blood draw took place before the patch test was put on. Eligible patients were aged 18 to 70, diagnosed with alopecia, deemed suitable for DPC therapy, and excluded if pregnant. Total RNA was isolated from unfractionated whole blood collected in Tempus Blood RNA tubes.

These data are taken from a study of human T cells and chemical hapten exposure (dated by TCRdb to the early 2020s). Regarding the study in general: For sensitization, 2% DPC in acetone was applied to a roughly 2 cm by roughly 2 cm area of upper inner arm skin. Weekly therapeutic DPC doses were additionally applied to the scalp of patients throughout the approximately 25-week study period. Patch testing on the upper back used Finn chambers containing 0.01% DPC, with scoring done after 6 days according to International Contact Dermatitis Research Group standards. Most of the patients in the cohort were female, and the cohort covered alopecia areata with under or over 50% scalp involvement, alopecia totalis and alopecia universalis. Libraries were combined into a pool for sequencing, and differences in TCR yield between samples came mainly from small differences in library volumes within the pool. Peripheral blood TCR repertoire changes were tracked in vivo in alopecia patients during primary and secondary sensitization to the hapten diphenylcyclopropenone (DPC). Patient blood was sampled pre-sensitization (week 0) and at 2, 6 and about 24 weeks after DPC sensitization. About 28 alopecia patients gave blood for TCR sequencing at one to four time points (pre-sensitization, 2, 6 and 24 weeks).

Broader findings and caveats from the paper: After repeated subsampling, changes were observed in the strength of the expansion versus patch-test correlation and in the threshold at which the correlation became significant. Because every patient had alopecia, a presumed autoimmune disease, the patients' immune response might differ from that of healthy individuals. The number of PT1 expanded TCRs positively correlated with patch test score, significant at thresholds 8, 16 and 32 but not 4. Compared with pre-sensitization or healthy control sets, expanded TCRs formed significantly more large CDR3 similarity clusters, which is consistent with antigen-driven responses. No change with DPC sensitization was found in the number of TCRs above 1 in 1000 frequency, and no evidence of global repertoire structure alterations was found.

Libraries came from RACE. TCRdb lists the instrument as NextSeq 500. During library preparation, unique molecular identifiers were attached to individual cDNA molecules so that TCRs could be counted quantitatively and reproducibly. For every blood RNA sample, sequencing covered both the TCR alpha and TCR beta chains. The paper's data handling went like this. The median number of TCRs per sample was roughly 94,000, ranging from roughly 20,000 to 700,000. The Decombinator software suite was used to annotate the V, J and CDR3 of the TCR reads. To make PS versus PT1 abundance plots, every sample was subsampled to the same number of TCRs (28,000). Expanded TCRs were defined as absent before sensitization and observed at least eight times at the 2-week time point. TCRdb itself trimmed the public reads at Q25 with fastp, ran MiXCR and retained productive beta chains. Each CDR3 protein appears once, grouped with its most common genes and DNA. The V and J calls were determined by TCRdb, not by the authors. The sample table lists under 450,000 distinct CDR3 sequences, more than 4.5% of them with a count of one. The ten largest make up approximately 2.5% of the sample.

The receptor comes from a woman between 45 and 65 years old with alopecia areata. Some clones in this sample may be carry-over from other donors' samples. The sample consisted of whole blood, taken in connection with sensitization to the hapten diphenylcyclopropenone (DPC). The rearrangement combines TRBV7-6 with TRBJ1-1; a tentative D call is TRBD1 (5 bases match). In nucleotide form, the sequence is TGTGCCAGCCGCGTGGGACCGCAGAACACTGAAGCTTTCTTT. Its amino acids are CASRVGPQNTEAFF.